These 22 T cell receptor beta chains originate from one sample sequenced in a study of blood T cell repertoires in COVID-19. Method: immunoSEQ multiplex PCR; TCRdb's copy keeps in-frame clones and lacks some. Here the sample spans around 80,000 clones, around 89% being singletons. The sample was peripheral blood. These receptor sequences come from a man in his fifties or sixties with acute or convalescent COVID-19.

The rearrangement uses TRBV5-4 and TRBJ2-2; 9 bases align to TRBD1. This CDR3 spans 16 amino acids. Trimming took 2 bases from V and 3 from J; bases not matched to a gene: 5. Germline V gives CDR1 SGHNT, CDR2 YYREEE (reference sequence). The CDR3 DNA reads TGTGCCAGCAGCTTAACAGGGGGCTGGGACACCGGGGAGCTGTTTTTT. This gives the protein CASSLTGGWDTGELFF.

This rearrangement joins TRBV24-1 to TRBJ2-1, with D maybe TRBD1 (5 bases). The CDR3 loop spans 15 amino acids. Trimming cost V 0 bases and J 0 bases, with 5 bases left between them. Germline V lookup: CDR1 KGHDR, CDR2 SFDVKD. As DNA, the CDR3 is TGTGCCACCAGTGATTTGAGGGGCTCCTACAATGAGCAGTTCTTC. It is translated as CATSDLRGSYNEQFF.

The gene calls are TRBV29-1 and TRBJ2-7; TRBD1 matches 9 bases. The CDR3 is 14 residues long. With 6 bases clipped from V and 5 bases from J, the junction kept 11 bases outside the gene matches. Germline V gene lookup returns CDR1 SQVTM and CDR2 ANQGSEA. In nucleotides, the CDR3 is TGCAGCGTCCCAGCCGGGACAGGGTACAACGAGCAGTACTTC. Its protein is CSVPAGTGYNEQYF.

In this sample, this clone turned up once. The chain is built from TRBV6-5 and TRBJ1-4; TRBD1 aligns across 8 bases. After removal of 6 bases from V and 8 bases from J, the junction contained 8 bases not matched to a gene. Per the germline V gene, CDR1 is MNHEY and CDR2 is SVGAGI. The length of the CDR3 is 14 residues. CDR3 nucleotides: TGTGCCAGCAGCGGGACAGGAAGCTTAGAAAAACTGTTTTTT. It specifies CASSGTGSLEKLFF.

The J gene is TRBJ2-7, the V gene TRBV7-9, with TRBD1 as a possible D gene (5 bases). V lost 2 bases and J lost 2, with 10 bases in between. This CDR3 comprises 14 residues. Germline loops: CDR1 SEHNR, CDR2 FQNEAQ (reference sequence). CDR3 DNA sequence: TGTGCCAGCAGCTTACTGGACATTCCCTACGAGCAGTACTTC. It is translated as CASSLLDIPYEQYF.

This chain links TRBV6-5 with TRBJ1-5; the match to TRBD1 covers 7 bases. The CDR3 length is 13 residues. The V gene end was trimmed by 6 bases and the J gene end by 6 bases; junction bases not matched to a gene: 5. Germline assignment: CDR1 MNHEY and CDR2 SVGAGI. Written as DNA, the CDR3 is TGTGCCAGCAGCAACAGGGGTCCTCAGCCCCAGCATTTT. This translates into CASSNRGPQPQHF.

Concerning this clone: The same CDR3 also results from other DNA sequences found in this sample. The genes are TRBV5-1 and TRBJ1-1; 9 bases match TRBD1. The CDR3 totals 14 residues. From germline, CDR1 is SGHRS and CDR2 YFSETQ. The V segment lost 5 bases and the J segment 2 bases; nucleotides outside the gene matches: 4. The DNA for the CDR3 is TGCGCCAGCAGTAGGGGACAGGGAAACACTGAAGCTTTCTTT. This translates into CASSRGQGNTEAFF.

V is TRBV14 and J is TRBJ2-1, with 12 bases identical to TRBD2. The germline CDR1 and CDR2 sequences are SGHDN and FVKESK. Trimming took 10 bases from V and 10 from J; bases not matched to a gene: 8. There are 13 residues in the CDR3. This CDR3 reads CATSSGGALEQFF. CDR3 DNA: TGTGCCACGTCTAGCGGGGGGGCACTAGAGCAGTTCTTC.

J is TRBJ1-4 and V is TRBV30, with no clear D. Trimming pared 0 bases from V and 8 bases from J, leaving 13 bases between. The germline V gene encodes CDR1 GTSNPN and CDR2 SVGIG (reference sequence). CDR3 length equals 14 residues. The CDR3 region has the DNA TGTGCCTGGAGTGTTGGAGGTTACAGCGAAAAACTGTTTTTT. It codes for CAWSVGGYSEKLFF.

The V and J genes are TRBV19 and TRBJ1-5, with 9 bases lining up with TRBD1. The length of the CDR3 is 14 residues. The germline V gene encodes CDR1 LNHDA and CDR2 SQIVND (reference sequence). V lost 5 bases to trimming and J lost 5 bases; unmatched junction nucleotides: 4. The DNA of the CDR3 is TGTGCCAGTAGTTGGGGACAGGGCGATCAGCCCCAGCATTTT. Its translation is CASSWGQGDQPQHF.

The CDR3 bases are TGCGCCAGCAGAGACGATCGGGGTCGGATCTCCTACAATGAGCAGTTCTTC. Translating gives CASRDDRGRISYNEQFF. This chain connects TRBV5-1 to TRBJ2-1; D is possibly TRBD2 (5 bases). The germline gives CDR1 SGHRS, CDR2 YFSETQ. With 5 bases removed from V and 0 bases from J, the gap between germline ends came to 18 bases. CDR3 length: 17 amino acids.

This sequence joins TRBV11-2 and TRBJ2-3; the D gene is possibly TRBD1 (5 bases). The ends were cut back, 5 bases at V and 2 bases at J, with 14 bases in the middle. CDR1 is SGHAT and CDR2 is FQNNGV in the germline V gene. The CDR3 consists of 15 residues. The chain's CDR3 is CASSPRDSYTDTQYF. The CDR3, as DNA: TGTGCCAGCAGCCCCCGTGACAGCTACACAGATACGCAGTATTTT.

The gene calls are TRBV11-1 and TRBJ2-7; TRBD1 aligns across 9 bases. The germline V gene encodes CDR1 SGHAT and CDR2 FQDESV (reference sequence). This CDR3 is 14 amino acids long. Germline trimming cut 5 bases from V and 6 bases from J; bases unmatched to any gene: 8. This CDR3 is CASSRDRVRGEQYF. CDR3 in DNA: TGTGCCAGCAGCCGGGACAGGGTTCGCGGCGAGCAGTACTTC.

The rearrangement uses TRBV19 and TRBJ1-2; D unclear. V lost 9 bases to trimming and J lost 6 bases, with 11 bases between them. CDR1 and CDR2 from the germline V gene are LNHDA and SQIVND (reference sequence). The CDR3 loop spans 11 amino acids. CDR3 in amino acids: CASRWSNGYTF. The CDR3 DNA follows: TGTGCCAGCAGGTGGTCTAATGGCTACACCTTC.

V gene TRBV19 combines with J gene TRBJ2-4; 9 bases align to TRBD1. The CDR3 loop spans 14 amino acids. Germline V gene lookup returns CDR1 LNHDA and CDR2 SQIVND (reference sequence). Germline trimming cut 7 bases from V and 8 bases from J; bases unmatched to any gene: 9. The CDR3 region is CASKDRGLGDIQYF. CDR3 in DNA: TGTGCCAGTAAGGACAGGGGTTTGGGGGACATTCAGTACTTC. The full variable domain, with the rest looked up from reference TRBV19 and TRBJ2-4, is DGGITQSPKYLFRKEGQNVTLSCEQNLNHDAMYWYRQDPGQGLRLIYYSQIVNDFQKGDIAEGYSVSREKKESFPLTVTSAQKNPTAFYLCASKDRGLGDIQYFGAGTRLSVL.

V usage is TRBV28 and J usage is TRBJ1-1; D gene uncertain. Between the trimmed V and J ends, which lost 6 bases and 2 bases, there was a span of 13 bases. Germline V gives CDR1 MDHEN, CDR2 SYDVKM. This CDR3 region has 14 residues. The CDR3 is CASRQTPFNTEAFF. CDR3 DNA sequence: TGTGCCAGCAGGCAGACTCCTTTCAACACTGAAGCTTTCTTT.

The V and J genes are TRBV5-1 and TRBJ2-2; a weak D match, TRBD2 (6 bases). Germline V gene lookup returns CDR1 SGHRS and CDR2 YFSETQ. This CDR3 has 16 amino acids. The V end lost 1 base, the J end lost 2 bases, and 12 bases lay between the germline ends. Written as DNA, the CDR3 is TGCGCCAGCAGCTTGTGGAGGGGAGTCAACACCGGGGAGCTGTTTTTT. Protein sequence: CASSLWRGVNTGELFF.

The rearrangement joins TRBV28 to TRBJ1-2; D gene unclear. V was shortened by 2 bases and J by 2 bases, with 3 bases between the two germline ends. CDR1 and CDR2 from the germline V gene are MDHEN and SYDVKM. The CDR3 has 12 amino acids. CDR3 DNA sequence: TGTGCCAGCAGTTTACAGAACTATGGCTACACCTTC. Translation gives CASSLQNYGYTF.

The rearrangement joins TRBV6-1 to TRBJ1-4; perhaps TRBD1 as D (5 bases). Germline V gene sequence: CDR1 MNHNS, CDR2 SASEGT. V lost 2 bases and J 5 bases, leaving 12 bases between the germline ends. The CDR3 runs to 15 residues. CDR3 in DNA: TGTGCCAGCAGTGAATTAGGGACTGGGAATGAAAAACTGTTTTTT. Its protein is CASSELGTGNEKLFF.

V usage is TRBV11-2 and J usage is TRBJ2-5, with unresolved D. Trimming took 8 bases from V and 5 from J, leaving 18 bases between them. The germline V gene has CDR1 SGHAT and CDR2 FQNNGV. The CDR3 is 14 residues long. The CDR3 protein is CASVGSRYQETQYF. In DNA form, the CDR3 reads TGTGCCAGCGTCGGGTCTCGGTATCAGGAGACCCAGTACTTC.

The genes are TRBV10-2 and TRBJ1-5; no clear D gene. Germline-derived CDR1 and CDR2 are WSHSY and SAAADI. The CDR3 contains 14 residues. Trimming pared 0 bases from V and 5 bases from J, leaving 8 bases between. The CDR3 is CASSESGMYQPQHF. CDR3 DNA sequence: TGCGCCAGCAGTGAGTCCGGGATGTATCAGCCCCAGCATTTT.

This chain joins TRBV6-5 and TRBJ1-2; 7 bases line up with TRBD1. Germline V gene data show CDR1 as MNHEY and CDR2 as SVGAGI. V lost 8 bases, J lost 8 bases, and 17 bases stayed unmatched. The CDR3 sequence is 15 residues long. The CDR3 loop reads CASEQRTGGLAGYTF. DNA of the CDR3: TGTGCCAGCGAGCAGAGGACAGGCGGTCTTGCCGGCTACACCTTC.